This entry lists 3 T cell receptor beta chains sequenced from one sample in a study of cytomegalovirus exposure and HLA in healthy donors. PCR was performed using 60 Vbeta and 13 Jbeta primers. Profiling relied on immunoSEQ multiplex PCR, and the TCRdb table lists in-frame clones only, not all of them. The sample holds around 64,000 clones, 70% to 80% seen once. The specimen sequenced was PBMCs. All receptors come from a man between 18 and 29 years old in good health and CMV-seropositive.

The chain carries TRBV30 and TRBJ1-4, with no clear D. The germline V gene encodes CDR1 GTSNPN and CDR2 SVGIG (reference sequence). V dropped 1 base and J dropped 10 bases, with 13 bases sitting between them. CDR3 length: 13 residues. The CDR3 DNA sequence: TGTGCCTGGAGTGCCCTATCGGAGGTAAAACTGTTTTTT. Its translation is CAWSALSEVKLFF.

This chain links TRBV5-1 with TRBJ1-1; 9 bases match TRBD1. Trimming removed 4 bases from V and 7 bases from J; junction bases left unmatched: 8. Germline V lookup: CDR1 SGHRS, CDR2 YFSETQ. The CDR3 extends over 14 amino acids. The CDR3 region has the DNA TGCGCCAGCAGCGGACTAACAGGGGGCATTGAAGCTTTCTTT. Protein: CASSGLTGGIEAFF.

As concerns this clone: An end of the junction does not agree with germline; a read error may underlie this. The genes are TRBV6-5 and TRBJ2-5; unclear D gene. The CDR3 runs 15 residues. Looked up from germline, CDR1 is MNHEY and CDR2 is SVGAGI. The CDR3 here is CASSDSRGQQETQYF. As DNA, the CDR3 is TGTGCCAGCAGTGACTCTCGTGGGCAGCAAGAGACCCAGTACTTC.